The 14 T cell receptor beta chains below come from one sample, sequenced in a study of shared clonotypes between healthy human individuals. Using immunoSEQ multiplex PCR, the repertoire was profiled, and TCRdb retains in-frame clones only, with some absent. Of millions of clones in the sample, roughly 92% are singletons; the top ten hold roughly 0.13%. The sequenced material came from naive CD4+ T cells sorted from blood. The subset was: CD45RA+ positively selected. The receptors stem from a man aged 18-30 years in good health.

A remark on this clone: This sample includes further DNA sequences coding for the same CDR3. The CDR3 DNA follows: TGCGCCAGCAGCTTGGGGACATCCCAAGAGACCCAGTACTTC. It specifies CASSLGTSQETQYF. V usage is TRBV5-1 and J usage is TRBJ2-5; possibly TRBD1 for D (5 bases). The CDR3 covers 14 residues. V was cut by 0 bases and J by 1 base, with 7 bases left in between. CDR1 is SGHRS and CDR2 is YFSETQ in the germline V gene.

V usage is TRBV10-2 and J usage is TRBJ2-3, with 7 nucleotides matching TRBD2. Germline CDR1 reads WSHSY; CDR2 reads SAAADI. Unmatched junction bases numbered 4, after V lost 4 bases and J lost 3 bases. CDR3 length equals 14 residues. The CDR3 protein is CASSGTGGTDTQYF. The CDR3 DNA sequence: TGCGCCAGCAGTGGGACGGGAGGTACAGATACGCAGTATTTT.

This chain connects TRBV7-2 to TRBJ1-6, with TRBD1 identical over 11 bases. This CDR3 has 15 amino acids. V lost 0 bases and J lost 10; bases outside the gene matches: 2. The germline gives CDR1 SGHTA, CDR2 FQGNSA. CDR3 residues: CASSLAGTGGSPLHF. The CDR3 DNA reads as TGTGCCAGCAGCTTAGCCGGGACAGGGGGATCACCCCTCCACTTT.

This sequence joins TRBV2 and TRBJ1-6; D unclear. The CDR3 runs 16 residues. Deletions cut 5 bases from V and 7 bases from J, with 18 bases between. Germline V gene lookup returns CDR1 SNHLY and CDR2 FYNNEI. CDR3 nucleotide sequence: TGTGCCAGCAGTCTATATGGGCCCAAACTAAATTCACCCCTCCACTTT. This codes for CASSLYGPKLNSPLHF.

The chain recombines TRBV30 with TRBJ1-5; TRBD1 is a possible D gene (6 bases). Trimming removed 0 bases from V and 9 bases from J, with 24 bases in between. This CDR3 is 17 amino acids long. Germline V gene lookup returns CDR1 GTSNPN and CDR2 SVGIG (reference sequence). As DNA, the CDR3 is TGTGCCTGGAGTGTTGGGGGGAAGTGGACAGCAGGCGGGCCCCAGCATTTT. Its translation: CAWSVGGKWTAGGPQHF.

In the case of this clone: Other DNA sequences in this sample translate to the same CDR3. The chain is built from TRBV6-1 and TRBJ1-4; 8 positions match TRBD1. Trimming took 6 bases from V and 3 from J; bases not matched to a gene: 3. The length of the CDR3 is 14 residues. Germline values: CDR1 MNHNS, CDR2 SASEGT. The CDR3 DNA follows: TGTGCCAGCAGCGAGACAGGGGCTAATGAAAAACTGTTTTTT. Protein: CASSETGANEKLFF.

This clone was counted a few times. The chain carries TRBV2 and TRBJ1-4, with 7 bases that match TRBD1. The V segment lost 7 bases and the J segment 5 bases; nucleotides outside the gene matches: 13. The CDR3 is made up of 16 amino acids. Germline CDR1 reads SNHLY; CDR2 reads FYNNEI. The CDR3 DNA sequence: TGTGCCAGCACCTCCCGTCCGGGACAGCAAAATGAAAAACTGTTTTTT. Its protein is CASTSRPGQQNEKLFF.

This clone was counted a single time. The chain couples TRBV5-1 to TRBJ2-3, with D possibly TRBD2 on 6 matching bases. CDR1 and CDR2 from the germline V gene are SGHRS and YFSETQ. The CDR3 has 13 residues. Trimming removed 0 bases at V and 7 bases at J, with 9 bases between. CDR3 DNA sequence: TGCGCCAGCAGCTTGGCCGGGGGATATACGCAGTATTTT. As protein: CASSLAGGYTQYF.

The rearrangement links TRBV4-1 to TRBJ2-7; TRBD1 might be the D (5 bases). The CDR3 consists of 16 residues. In germline, CDR1 is MGHRA, CDR2 YSYEKL. Trimming removed 4 bases from V and 2 bases from J, with 18 bases in between. The CDR3 protein is CASSPSSIRATYEQYF. The DNA for the CDR3 is TGCGCCAGCAGCCCTTCTTCTATCAGGGCTACCTACGAGCAGTACTTC.

V gene TRBV18 combines with J gene TRBJ1-3, with D hard to call. V dropped 2 bases and J dropped 0 bases, with 14 bases sitting between them. Per the germline V gene, CDR1 is KGHSH and CDR2 is LQKENI. There are 17 residues in the CDR3. The CDR3 DNA is TGTGCCAGCTCACCAGGCGGACCAAGAAGCTCTGGAAACACCATATATTTT. As protein: CASSPGGPRSSGNTIYF. The entire variable domain, with the rest obtained from reference TRBV18 and TRBJ1-3, is as follows: NAGVMQNPRHLVRRRGQEARLRCSPMKGHSHVYWYRQLPEEGLKFMVYLQKENIIDESGMPKERFSAEFPKEGPSILRIQQVVRGDSAAYFCASSPGGPRSSGNTIYFGEGSWLTVV.

V gene TRBV9 combines with J gene TRBJ2-2; TRBD2 matches 9 bases. The V gene's germline CDR1 is SGDLS and CDR2 YYNGEE. This CDR3 region has 16 residues. The J segment lost 5 bases and the V segment lost 4 bases, leaving 9 bases of the junction unmatched. The CDR3 region is CASSRVAGGGTGELFF. The CDR3, as DNA: TGTGCCAGCAGCAGGGTGGCGGGAGGGGGTACCGGGGAGCTGTTTTTT.

The chain has TRBV6-4 and TRBJ1-5; 10 bases match TRBD1. The CDR3 spans 16 residues. Germline V gene data show CDR1 as MRHNA and CDR2 as SNTAGT. With V trimmed by 6 bases and J by 3 bases, 8 bases remained unmatched. CDR3 DNA sequence: TGTGCCAGCAGCCCGACAGGGGGCCGAGACAATCAGCCCCAGCATTTT. This codes for CASSPTGGRDNQPQHF.

V is TRBV6-5 and J is TRBJ1-2, with D unclear. Trimming cost V 6 bases and J 0 bases, with 5 bases left between them. Germline loops: CDR1 MNHEY, CDR2 SVGAGI. The CDR3 contains 12 residues. The CDR3 nucleotides read TGTGCCAGCAGCGGGCCTAACTATGGCTACACCTTC. Its protein is CASSGPNYGYTF.

This chain joins TRBV5-1 and TRBJ1-1; D is ambiguous. With 0 bases removed from V and 3 bases from J, the gap between germline ends came to 9 bases. Germline CDR1 and CDR2: SGHRS and YFSETQ. The CDR3 sequence is 14 residues long. The CDR3 DNA sequence: TGCGCCAGCAGCTTGGGGGTTTGGGACACTGAAGCTTTCTTT. Translation: CASSLGVWDTEAFF.